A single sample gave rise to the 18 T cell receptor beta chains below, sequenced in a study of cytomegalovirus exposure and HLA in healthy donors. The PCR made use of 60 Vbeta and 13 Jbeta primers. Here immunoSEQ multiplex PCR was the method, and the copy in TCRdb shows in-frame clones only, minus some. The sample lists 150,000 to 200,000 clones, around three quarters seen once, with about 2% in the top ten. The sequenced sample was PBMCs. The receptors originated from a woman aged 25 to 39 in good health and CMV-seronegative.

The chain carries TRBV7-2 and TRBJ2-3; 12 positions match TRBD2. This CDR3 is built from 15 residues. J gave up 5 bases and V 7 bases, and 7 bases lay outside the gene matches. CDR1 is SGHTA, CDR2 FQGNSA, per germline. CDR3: CASKPSGRALDTQYF. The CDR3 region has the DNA TGTGCCAGCAAGCCTAGCGGGAGGGCTTTAGATACGCAGTATTTT.

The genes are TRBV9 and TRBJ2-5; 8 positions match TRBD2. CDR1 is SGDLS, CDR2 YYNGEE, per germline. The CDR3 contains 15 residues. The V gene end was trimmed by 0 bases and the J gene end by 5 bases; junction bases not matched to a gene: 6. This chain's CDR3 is CASSVAAGELETQYF. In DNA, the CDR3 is TGTGCCAGCAGCGTAGCAGCGGGGGAGTTGGAGACCCAGTACTTC.

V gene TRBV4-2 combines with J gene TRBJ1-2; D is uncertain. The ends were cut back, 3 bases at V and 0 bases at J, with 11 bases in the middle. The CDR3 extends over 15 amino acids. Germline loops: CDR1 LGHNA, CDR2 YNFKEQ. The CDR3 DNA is TGTGCCAGCAGCCACCCTAATACCCCTAACTATGGCTACACCTTC. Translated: CASSHPNTPNYGYTF.

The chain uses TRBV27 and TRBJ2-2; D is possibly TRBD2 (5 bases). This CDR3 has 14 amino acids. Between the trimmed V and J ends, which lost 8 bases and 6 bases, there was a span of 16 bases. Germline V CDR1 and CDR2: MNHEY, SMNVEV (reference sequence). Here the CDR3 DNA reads TGTGCCAGCTGTGGACTCCTGAGGGCCGGGGAGCTGTTTTTT. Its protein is CASCGLLRAGELFF.

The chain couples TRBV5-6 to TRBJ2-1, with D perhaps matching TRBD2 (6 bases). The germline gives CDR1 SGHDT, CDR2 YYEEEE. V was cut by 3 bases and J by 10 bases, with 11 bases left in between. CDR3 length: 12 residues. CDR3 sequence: CASSYLATEQFF. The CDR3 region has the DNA TGTGCCAGCAGCTATCTAGCGACCGAGCAGTTCTTC.

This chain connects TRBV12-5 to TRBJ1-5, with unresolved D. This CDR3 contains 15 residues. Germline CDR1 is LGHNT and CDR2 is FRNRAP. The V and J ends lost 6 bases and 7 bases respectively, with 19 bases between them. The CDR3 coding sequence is TGTGCTAGTGGCTCCCCCGGGAAGGTAAGGCAGCCCCAGCATTTT. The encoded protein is CASGSPGKVRQPQHF. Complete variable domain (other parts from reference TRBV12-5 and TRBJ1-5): DARVTQTPRHKVTEMGQEVTMRCQPILGHNTVFWYRQTMMQGLELLAYFRNRAPLDDSGMPKDRFSAEMPDATLATLKIQPSEPRDSAVYFCASGSPGKVRQPQHFGDGTRLSIL.

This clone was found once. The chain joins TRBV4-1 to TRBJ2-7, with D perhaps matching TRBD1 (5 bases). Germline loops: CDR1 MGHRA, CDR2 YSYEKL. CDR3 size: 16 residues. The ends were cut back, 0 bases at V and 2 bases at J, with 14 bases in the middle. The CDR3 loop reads CASSQDRGRAPYEQYF. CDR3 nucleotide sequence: TGCGCCAGCAGCCAAGATAGGGGCCGGGCACCCTACGAGCAGTACTTC.

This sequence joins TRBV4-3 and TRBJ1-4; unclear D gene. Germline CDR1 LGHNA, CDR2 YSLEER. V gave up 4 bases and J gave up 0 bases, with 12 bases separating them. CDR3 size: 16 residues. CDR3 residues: CASSRRGFATNEKLFF. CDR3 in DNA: TGCGCCAGCAGCCGCCGGGGATTTGCAACTAATGAAAAACTGTTTTTT.

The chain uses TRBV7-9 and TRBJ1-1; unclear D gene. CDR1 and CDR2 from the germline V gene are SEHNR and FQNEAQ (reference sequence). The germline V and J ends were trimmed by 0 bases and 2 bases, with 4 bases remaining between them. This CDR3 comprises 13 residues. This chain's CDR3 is CASSLAANTEAFF. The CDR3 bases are TGTGCCAGCAGCTTAGCGGCCAACACTGAAGCTTTCTTT.

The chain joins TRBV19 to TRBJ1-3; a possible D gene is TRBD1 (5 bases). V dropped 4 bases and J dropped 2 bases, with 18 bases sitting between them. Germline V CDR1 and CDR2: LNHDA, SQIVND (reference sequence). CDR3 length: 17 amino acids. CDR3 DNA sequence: TGTGCCAGTAGTACCAGACGACAGACCATTGCTGGAAACACCATATATTTT. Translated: CASSTRRQTIAGNTIYF.

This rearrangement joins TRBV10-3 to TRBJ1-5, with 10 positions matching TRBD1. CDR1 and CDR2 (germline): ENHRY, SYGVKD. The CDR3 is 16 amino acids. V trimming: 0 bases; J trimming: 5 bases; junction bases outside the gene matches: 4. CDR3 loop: CAISESGTGVDQPQHF. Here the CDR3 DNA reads TGTGCCATCAGTGAGTCGGGGACAGGGGTCGATCAGCCCCAGCATTTT.

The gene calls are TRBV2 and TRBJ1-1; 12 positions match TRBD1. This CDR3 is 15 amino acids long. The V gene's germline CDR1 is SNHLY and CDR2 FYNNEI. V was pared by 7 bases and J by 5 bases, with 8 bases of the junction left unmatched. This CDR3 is CASNAGTGGRTEAFF. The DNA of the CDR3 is TGTGCCAGCAACGCCGGGACAGGGGGCAGGACTGAAGCTTTCTTT.

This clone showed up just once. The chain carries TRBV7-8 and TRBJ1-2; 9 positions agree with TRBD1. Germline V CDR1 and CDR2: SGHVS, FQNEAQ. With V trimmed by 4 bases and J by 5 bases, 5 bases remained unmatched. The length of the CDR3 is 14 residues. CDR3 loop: CASSSRDRAYGYTF. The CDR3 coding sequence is TGTGCCAGCAGCTCCCGGGACAGGGCTTATGGCTACACCTTC.

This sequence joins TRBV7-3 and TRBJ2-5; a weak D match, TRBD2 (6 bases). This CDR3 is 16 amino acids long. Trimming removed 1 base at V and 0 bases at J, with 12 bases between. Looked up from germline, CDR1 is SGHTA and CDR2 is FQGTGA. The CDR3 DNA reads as TGTGCCAGCAGCTTAATGGGGGGTTTGTACCAAGAGACCCAGTACTTC. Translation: CASSLMGGLYQETQYF.

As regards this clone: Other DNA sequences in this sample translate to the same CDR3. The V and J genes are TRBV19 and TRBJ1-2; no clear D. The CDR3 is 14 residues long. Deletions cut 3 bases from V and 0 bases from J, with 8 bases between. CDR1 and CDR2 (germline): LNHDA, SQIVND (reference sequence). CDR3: CASSMGRTNYGYTF. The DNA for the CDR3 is TGTGCCAGTAGTATGGGCCGAACTAACTATGGCTACACCTTC.

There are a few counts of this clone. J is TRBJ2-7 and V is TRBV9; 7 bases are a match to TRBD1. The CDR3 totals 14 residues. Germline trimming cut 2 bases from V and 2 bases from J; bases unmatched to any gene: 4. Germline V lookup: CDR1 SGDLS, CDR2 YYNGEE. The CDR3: CASSVRDRPYEQYF. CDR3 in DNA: TGTGCCAGCAGCGTCAGGGACAGACCCTACGAGCAGTACTTC.

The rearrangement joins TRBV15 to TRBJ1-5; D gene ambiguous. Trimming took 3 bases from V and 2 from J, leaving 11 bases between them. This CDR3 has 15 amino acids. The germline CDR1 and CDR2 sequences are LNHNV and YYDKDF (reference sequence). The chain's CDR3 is CATSRDYRGNQPQHF. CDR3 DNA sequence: TGTGCCACCAGCAGGGACTATCGGGGCAATCAGCCCCAGCATTTT.

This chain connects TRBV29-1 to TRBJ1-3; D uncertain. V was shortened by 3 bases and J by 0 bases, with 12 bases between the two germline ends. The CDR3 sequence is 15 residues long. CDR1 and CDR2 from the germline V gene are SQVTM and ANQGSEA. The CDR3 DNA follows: TGCAGCGTTGATAGTCACAGCCCCTCTGGAAACACCATATATTTT. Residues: CSVDSHSPSGNTIYF.